What follows describes a single T cell receptor beta chain. No antigen is known for it. No qualities accompany the bases; no much larger clone lies one base away. The sample contains more than one DNA sequence encoding this CDR3. CD8 naive samples were obtained by positive selection for CCR7 among CD45RO-negative cells, yielding a CD45RA+CCR7+ population from which TemRA cells were excluded. Donors were healthy HIV-negative adults with no recently reported acute infections or vaccinations. Only Caucasian adults living in Nashville, Tennessee, USA were represented among the donors. After blood collection by leukapheresis, PBMCs were isolated using Ficoll-Histopaque density gradient centrifugation and then cryopreserved in the vapor phase of liquid nitrogen. Analytical flow cytometry was used to check the purity and quantity of every magnetically sorted T cell population. Each sorted fraction had its genomic DNA isolated and then quantified by UV absorbance on a Nanodrop 2000c.

This sample was included in a study of shared clonotypes between healthy human individuals (dated by TCRdb to about 2020). Regarding the complete study: A few men and a couple of women, aged 18 to 49 years, made up the cohort. For each donor, three plates each were used for CD4 naive and CD4 memory, two plates were used for CD8 naive, and one plate was used for CD8 memory. The study deeply sequenced blood TCR repertoires of roughly five healthy adults to estimate repertoire size and the extent of clonotype sharing between individuals. Libraries were prepared and TCR repertoires were sequenced by different laboratories using diverse techniques, in order to increase sequencing depth and limit assay-specific biases. Leukapheresis yielded between about 0.94 and 8.9 billion PBMCs per donor.

The CDR3 spans 12 residues, from the cysteine through the phenylalanine. Just CDR3 DNA is preserved here, 36 bases in frame from base 1. V and J lose 5 bases and 4 bases, and a span of 9 bases separates them. Sequences SGHNT (CDR1) and YYREEE (CDR2) are obtained from the germline V gene (reference sequence). Overall study outcomes, separate from this receptor: Rarefaction of sorted-subset datasets indicated incomplete sequencing despite the large sequencing depth. Compared with non-shared clonotypes, the clonotypes found in all four sorted-subset donors had higher generation probabilities. Larger estimated clonotype richness was generally found for naive subsets than for memory subsets. The small number of donors limited the genetic and exposure-history diversity represented. Sampling was restricted to blood, and TCR repertoires in tissues likely differ from the TCR repertoires found in blood. When several donors were compared, the shared fraction of clonotypes was 5% to 6.5% for naive CD4, 3.5% to 4% for naive CD8, 2.3% for memory CD4, and 0.4% for memory CD8. Pairwise subsampling led to the expectation that sequencing depth would affect the degree of clonotype sharing among donors.

Using the deep immunoSEQ assay, multiplex PCR amplified TCR CDR3 regions from genomic DNA. Genomic DNA extracted from each cell subset was distributed evenly over all wells of several immunoSEQ 96-well plates, and each plate served as one replicate. For sorted subsets, 200 to 250 ng genomic DNA, equal to about 30,000 T cell genomes, was loaded into each replicate PCR. Purified libraries were quantified with a Qubit 3.0 fluorometer, sized on a Bioanalyzer 2100, and re-quantified with the KAPA Library Quantification kit. Every immunoSEQ 96-well plate was sequenced on a dedicated single-read 150-cycle Illumina NextSeq 550 flow cell. The published analysis was carried out like this. Because only junctional sequences without quality scores were contained in the immunoSEQ output, filtering matching that applied to full-length reads could not be performed. Sequences were annotated with PyIR, a Python wrapper for IgBLAST v1.9, and V/J genes and CDR3 were assigned using IMGT germline references. Reads were removed for weak V/J assignments (E-value above 1e-6), missing CDR3, stop codons, out-of-frame junctions, or ambiguous translated residues. V3J clonotypes were defined as sequences sharing the same inferred V gene, J gene, and CDR3 amino acid sequence. Percentage overlap between repertoires was calculated by dividing the number of shared unique clonotypes by the size of the smaller repertoire. Richness of each repertoire was evaluated using RTK rarefaction, the Chao1 estimator, and Recon v2.1 estimates of unobserved clonotypes. For all TCRbeta clonotypes obtained by the gDNA method from a few donors, generation probabilities were computed with OLGA. Drawn from immuneACCESS, this table holds only the in-frame rearrangements with V and J called that TCRdb kept. Clones are partly lost; checked studies trace under half to an unresolved V gene and leave the rest unexplained. That table supplies the V and J calls and clone size; D and trimming were determined from the DNA. The sample table lists approximately 840,000 clones, 96% of them with a count of one. The top ten clonotypes cover less than 0.25% of the sample.

In this chain, TRBV5-4 is recombined with TRBJ1-1, with TRBD1 as a weak D call on 5 bases. Sequenced: naive CD8+ T cells sorted from blood. The label giving this sample's cell subset or site can be read as: CD45RA+CCR7+. This TCR derives from a man aged 30-40 years in good health. The DNA reads as follows: TGTGCCAGCAGTCCCGGGGGCACTGAAGCTTTCTTT. This codes for CASSPGGTEAFF.